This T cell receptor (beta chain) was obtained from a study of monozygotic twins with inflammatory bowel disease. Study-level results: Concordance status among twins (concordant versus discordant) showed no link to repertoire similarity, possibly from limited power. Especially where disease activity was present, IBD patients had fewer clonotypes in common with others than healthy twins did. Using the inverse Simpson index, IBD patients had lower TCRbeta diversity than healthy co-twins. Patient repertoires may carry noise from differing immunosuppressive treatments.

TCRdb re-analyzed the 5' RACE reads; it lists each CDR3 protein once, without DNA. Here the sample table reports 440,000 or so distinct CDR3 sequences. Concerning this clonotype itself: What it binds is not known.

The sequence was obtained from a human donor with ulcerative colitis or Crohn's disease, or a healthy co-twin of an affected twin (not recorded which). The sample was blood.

The CDR3 loop is CSARGRIGETQYF. This sequence joins TRBV20-1 and TRBJ2-5. Per germline, CDR1 DFQATT and CDR2 SNEGSKA (reference sequence). The CDR3 consists of 13 residues.